This TCR beta chain derives from a study of T cell responses to AZD1222 COVID-19 vaccine (dated by TCRdb to the early 2020s). Study-wide context: A total of around 240 trial participants underwent TCR sequencing, of whom more than 200 had received two doses of AZD1222 and some 25 had received two doses of the MenACWY control vaccine. Trial participants were enrolled by age into subgroups of 18-55, 56-69 and 70-plus years, and roughly 160, 29 and 62 TCR-sequenced participants, respectively, were included in these subgroups.

The CDR3 regions of human TCRbeta chains were subjected to immunosequencing. From the authors' description of their analysis: Repertoire TCRs were checked for matches against a reference library of SARS-CoV-2-specific TCRs that had been generated using the MIRA antigen-specificity platform. Breadth meant the fraction of unique TCRs that were SARS-CoV-2-associated, whereas depth meant the fraction of total T cells that were SARS-CoV-2-associated. Each spike-specific TCR was assigned to its reactive spike region and to a CD4 or CD8 class using the MIRA data. Log10-transformed breadth and depth values were compared by one-way ANOVA with Sidak's multiple comparisons tests. TCRdb limited this immuneACCESS table to in-frame rearrangements with V and J called. A share of clones is missing; checked studies link under half to unresolved V genes, and the rest is unexplained. V, J and clone size are taken as reported in that table, and D and trimming were inferred from the DNA itself. The sample includes more than 95,000 clones, with 92% observed a single time. The biggest ten clones account for around 1.6% of the sample.

On this clone: Its recognized antigen is unknown. There are no base qualities to consult, and no much larger clone falls within one base.

According to the study, the label for this sample's time point signals: about 28 days (+/-7) after the second vaccine dose. Because spike-specific TCR depth and breadth did not differ between the two schedules, AZD1222 recipients who got a second dose at roughly 4 weeks were pooled with those who got a second dose at roughly 12 weeks. Vaccinee samples came from UK trials COV001 and COV002, including a single-blind randomized controlled phase 2/3 trial of AZD1222 (ChAdOx1 nCoV-19) in healthy adults. Trial participant PBMC samples were collected at day 0 and day 28 after the second dose for TCRbeta chain sequencing. The CDR3 measures 15 amino acids from cysteine to phenylalanine. Only the CDR3 DNA stays, 45 bases, in frame from base 1. V is clipped by 2 bases and J by 5 bases, and the sequence between their germline boundaries is 15 bases long. From a lookup of the germline V gene, CDR1 and CDR2 are SGHAT and FQNNGV.

The research as a whole found: In the small 56-69-year group, the increase in depth fell short of significance, most likely because of low power. Reportedly, close to half of the unique spike-specific TCRs recognized epitopes lying outside the regions that are mutated in the B.1.351 and B.1.1.7 variants. CD4 TCRs associated with the vaccine covered the entire spike protein, and the dominant responses were in regions 160-218 and 743-854. Participants were mostly white British and included more females than males, and it was suggested by the authors that clonal diversity may have been underestimated. Conclusions about previously exposed vaccinees were limited because only 5 or 6 AZD1222 recipients were SARS-CoV-2 seropositive at baseline. After two AZD1222 doses, both the breadth and the depth of spike-specific TCRs were significantly higher than at day 0 and than in MenACWY recipients. Because no day 14 peak-response samples were available, repertoires were characterized only after the peak T cell response.

Material: peripheral blood, obtained 28 days after the second AZD1222 dose. The V and J genes are TRBV11-2 and TRBJ2-5; the D gene is not confidently resolved. The TCR comes from an adult who received the AZD1222 COVID-19 vaccine. The nucleotide sequence is TGTGCCAGCAGCTTATCGCAACGAACCGCGGAGACCCAGTACTTC. It is translated as CASSLSQRTAETQYF.